The T cell receptor beta chain described here comes from a study of T cells in Graves' hyperthyroidism and ophthalmopathy. Overall study findings and caveats: A median around 6.4 months before onset, the model predicted ophthalmopathy. Stable hyperthyroidism was separated from ophthalmopathy by a model based on 13 V-J features.

The study based diagnoses on clinical symptoms, serum thyroxine and TRAb, thyroid ultrasound and orbital computed tomography. As to this clonotype: Its antigen is not identified.

CDR1 is LGHDT, CDR2 YNNKEL, per germline (reference sequence). V was cut by 0 bases and J by 2 bases, with 11 bases left in between. This CDR3 is built from 16 residues. The investigators amplified TCR beta CDR3 regions from RNA transcripts. When the TCR CDR3 underwent first-round RT-PCR, the HTBI primer set was used. TCRdb redid the calling of the multiplex PCR reads with MiXCR, one entry per CDR3 protein. Of 450,000 to 700,000 distinct CDR3 sequences detected, just over 45% appear once; the ten largest clones hold under 20%. The origin of this receptor is an adult woman with Graves' disease, either hyperthyroidism or ophthalmopathy (not recorded which). The chain employs TRBV3-1 and TRBJ1-5; D is possibly TRBD1 (5 bases). Sequencing input: peripheral blood or thyroid tissue (not recorded which). DNA of the CDR3: TGTGCCAGCAGCCAAGAAGGAGGGGCCGGCAATCAGCCCCAGCATTTT. This encodes CASSQEGGAGNQPQHF.